This TCR beta chain appears in the sequencing data of a study of prognosis after radiotherapy for stage I lung cancer. About the research overall: Concurrent therapy was given to no patient receiving stereotactic body radiotherapy.

Amplification of the TCR beta CDR3 (from genomic DNA) was done by two-round multiplex PCR. During first-round PCR, primers specific to each TRBV and TRBJ gene were used. PCR proceeded to a second round, and that round used universal primers. TCRdb re-analysed the multiplex PCR reads in MiXCR, keeping a single row per CDR3 protein. The sample consists of fewer than 20,000 distinct CDR3 sequences, 44% of them appearing once. The blood draw at each of two time points yielded around 6 milliliters of peripheral blood. This CDR3 is built from 12 residues. CDR1 is SGHRS and CDR2 is YFSETQ in the germline V gene. The V end lost 1 base, the J end lost 4 bases, and 5 bases lay between the germline ends. This clonotype was counted ten times or more.

The rearrangement links TRBV5-1 to TRBJ2-5; D is unresolved. The clonotype was recovered from a donor older than 45 with non-small cell lung cancer. The sequencing here drew on PBMCs, taken before or after stereotactic body radiation therapy (not recorded which). The chain's CDR3 is CASSLQAETQYF. CDR3 coding DNA: TGCGCCAGCAGCTTGCAAGCAGAGACCCAGTACTTC.